This T cell receptor (beta chain) was sequenced during a study of cytomegalovirus exposure and HLA in healthy donors. Study observations and caveats: Later analysis indicated greater clonal expansion among HLA-associated TCR beta chains than among equally common other chains. The study labeled 150 to 200 TCR beta chains cytomegalovirus-associated. High sensitivity and specificity were reportedly achieved when the classifier diagnosed cytomegalovirus status. TCR beta chain V- and J-gene trimming was linked, in a later analysis, to a missense variant in DCLRE1C.

The PCR had 60 Vbeta and 13 Jbeta primers. The method was immunoSEQ multiplex PCR; TCRdb's version includes in-frame clones alone and lacks a portion of them. This repertoire shows 130,000 to 150,000 clones, over 60% found once; its top ten account for nearly 5%. In the case of this clone: Its antigen is not identified.

Germline values: CDR1 SEHNR, CDR2 FQNEAQ (reference sequence). The CDR3 totals 14 residues. V shed 4 bases and J 7 bases; nucleotides not matched to a gene: 5. This TCR came from a woman aged 50 to 60 in good health and CMV-seronegative. J is TRBJ1-4 and V is TRBV7-9, with 8 bases lining up with TRBD1. Input material: PBMCs. Here the CDR3 DNA reads TGTGCCAGCAGCTCCGGACAGGGAGTTGAAAAACTGTTTTTT. Translation gives CASSSGQGVEKLFF.